This T cell receptor (beta chain) was sequenced in a study of T-cell memory formation after mild COVID-19. Worth noting for this clonotype: Its specificity is unknown.

Trimming left V 5 bases short and J 9 bases short, with 17 bases between. Germline CDR1 and CDR2: SGHTA and FQGNSA. This CDR3 spans 14 amino acids. Study-wide results and limits: Pre-infection memory showed some responding clones, and this suggested that cross-reactive memory joined.

Each CDR3 protein is one row after TCRdb ran MiXCR on the 5' RACE reads. The sample shows some 330,000 distinct CDR3 sequences, 20% to 25% of them seen only once. The sequence derives from an adult woman who had mild COVID-19 (a few samples of this study predate the infection). Cell type and time point are not known. The V call is TRBV7-2, the J call TRBJ2-1; D is ambiguous. Sample: PBMCs or a T cell subset sorted from them (not recorded which). The CDR3 bases are TGTGCCAGCAGCCCGAGGATGGCGTTAGGTGAGCAGTTCTTC. It specifies CASSPRMALGEQFF.